These T cell receptor beta chains were read from a single sample in a study of chemoradiotherapy in HPV16-positive cancers. Generated by immunoSEQ multiplex PCR, the TCRdb table keeps only in-frame clones and is missing some. The data show about 12,000 clones, with about 88% seen just once and 4.5% to 6.5% held by the top ten. The sequenced sample was blood, obtained from a patient who underwent chemoradiotherapy. The receptors stem from a human donor with HPV-associated anogenital cancer. The CDR3 runs from the conserved cysteine through the conserved F or W. The D gene is left open where the match is weak. Where a row states a size, it is once, few, many or the class of an expanded clone; other rows omit it.

V gene	clone size	CDR3 length	D gene	J gene	CDR3 DNA	CDR3 protein
TRBV7-2	NA	14	NA	TRBJ1-1	TGTGCCAGCAGCTTAGCGCAGGGTGGAACTGAAGCTTTCTTT	CASSLAQGGTEAFF
TRBV7-2	NA	17	TRBD2	TRBJ2-1	TGTGCCAGCAGCGACGGTCTACTAGCGGGGGGGCTCAATGAGCAGTTCTTC	CASSDGLLAGGLNEQFF
TRBV19	NA	15	TRBD1	TRBJ1-2	TGTGCCAGTAGTACCCCACAGGGGATTATCTATGGCTACACCTTC	CASSTPQGIIYGYTF
TRBV10-1	NA	13	TRBD2	TRBJ2-3	TGCGCCACGCGACTAGCGGGGACAGATACGCAGTATTTT	CATRLAGTDTQYF
TRBV27	NA	15	TRBD2	TRBJ2-5	TGTGCCAGCAGGGTAGCGGGGGGGCCTGTTGTGACCCAGTACTTC	CASRVAGGPVVTQYF
TRBV7-9	NA	13	NA	TRBJ2-7	TGTGCCAGCAGCTCGACAGAAAACGGCGAGCAGTACTTC	CASSSTENGEQYF
TRBV5-5	NA	14	NA	TRBJ1-1	TGTGCCAGCAGCTCAACTAATGGGGGAGCTGAAGCTTTCTTT	CASSSTNGGAEAFF
TRBV19	NA	13	NA	TRBJ1-2	TGTGCCAGTCGCAGGGAGGGGTTCGGTGGCTACACCTTC	CASRREGFGGYTF
TRBV7-2	NA	14	TRBD2	TRBJ2-3	TGTGCCAGCAGCCCGGGGGGGTGGGCAGATACGCAGTATTTT	CASSPGGWADTQYF
TRBV2	NA	14	NA	TRBJ2-3	TGTGCCAGCAACCCGGGACCTAGCACAGATACGCAGTATTTT	CASNPGPSTDTQYF
TRBV7-9	NA	17	TRBD1	TRBJ2-5	TGTGCCAGCAGCCTAATATACCGGGACAGGGTCCAAGAGACCCAGTACTTC	CASSLIYRDRVQETQYF
TRBV30	NA	13	TRBD1	TRBJ2-7	TGTGCCCGCCGGGACAGACTTGCCTACGAGCAGTACTTC	CARRDRLAYEQYF
TRBV6-1	NA	11	NA	TRBJ1-4	TGTGCCAGCAGTGAAAGCGAAAAACTGTTTTTT	CASSESEKLFF
TRBV28	NA	20	NA	TRBJ1-3	TGTGCCAGCAGTCCAGAACGACGGACTAACAGCCTTTCCTCTGGAAACACCATATATTTT	CASSPERRTNSLSSGNTIYF
TRBV5-4	NA	16	NA	TRBJ2-5	TGTGCCAGCAGCTTCGAGGTTCGGCGGGGGCGGGAGACCCAGTACTTC	CASSFEVRRGRETQYF
TRBV11-2	NA	15	TRBD1	TRBJ1-3	TGTGCCAGCAGCTTTTCGGGGACAGGGGGTGGCCCGGCGGATTTT	CASSFSGTGGGPADF
TRBV5-1	NA	16	TRBD1	TRBJ2-3	TGCGCCAGCAGCTTGGATTTTGGGACAGCCACAGATACGCAGTATTTT	CASSLDFGTATDTQYF
TRBV2	NA	14	TRBD2	TRBJ2-1	TGTGCCAGCGCTACTAGCGGGGGGGCATTAGAGCAGTTCTTC	CASATSGGALEQFF
TRBV5-8	NA	15	TRBD1	TRBJ2-1	TGTGCCAGCCGCTTGGGGACAGTGGGGGTAATGGGGCAGTTCTTC	CASRLGTVGVMGQFF
TRBV2	few	13	TRBD1	TRBJ1-1	TGTGCCAGCAGCCAGGGGGAAGGCACTGAAGCTTTCTTT	CASSQGEGTEAFF
TRBV30	once	14	NA	TRBJ2-3	TGTGCCTGGAGTGTCCAGGGTAGCACAGATACGCAGTATTTT	CAWSVQGSTDTQYF
TRBV18	NA	11	NA	TRBJ2-5	TGTGCCAGCTCACCAGAGGAGACCCAGTACTTC	CASSPEETQYF
TRBV10-1	NA	14	NA	TRBJ2-2	TGCGCCTCCAGCCCCCACTTAAACACCGGGGAGCTGTTCTTT	CASSPHLNTGELFF
TRBV19	once	13	NA	TRBJ1-1	TGTGCCAGTAGTATCGGCCAGAACACTGAAGCTTTCTTT	CASSIGQNTEAFF
TRBV7-2	NA	17	NA	TRBJ2-6	TGTGCCAGCAGCCGACAGCCCTATAGCTCTGTGGCCAACGTCCTGACTTTC	CASSRQPYSSVANVLTF
TRBV6-5	NA	11	NA	TRBJ2-7	TGTGCCAGCAGTACCTCCTACGAGCAGTACTTC	CASSTSYEQYF
TRBV2	NA	11	NA	TRBJ1-5	TGTGCCAGCAGTTATGATCAGCCCCAGCATTTT	CASSYDQPQHF
TRBV2	NA	15	TRBD1	TRBJ1-2	TGTGCCAGCAGTCAGCGGACAGGGAGAGGAGGGGGCTACACCTTC	CASSQRTGRGGGYTF
TRBV9	NA	15	TRBD1	TRBJ1-4	TGTGCCAGCAGCGCGGGACAGGGGGGGAATGAAAAACTGTTTTTT	CASSAGQGGNEKLFF
TRBV13	NA	16	NA	TRBJ2-2	TGTGCCAGCACCCCGCTAGACTTTGGAGGCACCGGGGAGCTGTTTTTT	CASTPLDFGGTGELFF
TRBV19	NA	14	NA	TRBJ1-5	TGTGCCAGTAGTGGGGCCTATAGCAATCAGCCCCAGCATTTT	CASSGAYSNQPQHF
TRBV7-9	NA	15	NA	TRBJ1-1	TGTGCCAGCAGCCAATCCGAGGGTAGGAACACTGAAGCTTTCTTT	CASSQSEGRNTEAFF
TRBV4-1	NA	14	NA	TRBJ1-1	TGCGCCAGCAGCCAAGAAGGGTCGGGGGGTACGGCTTTCTTT	CASSQEGSGGTAFF
TRBV5-1	NA	15	NA	TRBJ1-6	TGCGCCAGCAGCTTCCGGGCCGTAGATAATTCACCCCTCCACTTT	CASSFRAVDNSPLHF
TRBV5-1	NA	14	TRBD1	TRBJ1-1	TGCGCCAGCAGCTCGCCGGGACAGGGGACTGAAGCTTTCTTT	CASSSPGQGTEAFF
TRBV6-1	NA	16	TRBD1	TRBJ1-2	TGTGCCAGCAGTGAAGCCTGGACAGGTCGGGTCTATGGCTACACCTTC	CASSEAWTGRVYGYTF
TRBV30	NA	12	TRBD1	TRBJ1-3	TGTGCCTGGGACAGGGGGCCGAACACCATATATTTT	CAWDRGPNTIYF
TRBV2	NA	13	NA	TRBJ1-5	TGTGCCAGCAGTGGATTGCAAGGACAGCCCCAGCATTTT	CASSGLQGQPQHF
TRBV19	NA	15	TRBD1	TRBJ2-3	TGTGCCAGTAGTACCGGGACAGGGAGAACAGATACGCAGTATTTT	CASSTGTGRTDTQYF
TRBV18	NA	12	NA	TRBJ1-1	TGTGCCAGCTCTTCCCAGGGGTTCGAGGCTTTCTTT	CASSSQGFEAFF
TRBV9	NA	14	TRBD1	TRBJ1-2	TGTGCCAGCAGCGAGGGACAGGGAGTGTATGGCTACACCTTC	CASSEGQGVYGYTF
TRBV4-2	NA	14	TRBD1	TRBJ1-6	TGTGCCAGCAGCCAAGTGGGACAGGATTCACCCCTCCACTTT	CASSQVGQDSPLHF
TRBV2	NA	13	NA	TRBJ1-1	TGTGCCAGCAAGACACCAGACTACACTGAAGCTTTCTTT	CASKTPDYTEAFF
TRBV30	NA	13	NA	TRBJ1-2	TGTGCCTGGACCCCTACAGGGTACTATGGCTACACCTTC	CAWTPTGYYGYTF
TRBV2	NA	14	NA	TRBJ1-1	TGTGCCAGCAGTGCTTTGCGGGAGGACACTGAAGCTTTCTTT	CASSALREDTEAFF
TRBV11-2	once	14	NA	TRBJ1-1	TGTGCCAGCAGCCCGAGATCCAGGATTACTGAAGCTTTCTTT	CASSPRSRITEAFF
TRBV30	NA	18	NA	TRBJ1-2	TGTGCCTGGAGCCCCTATACCCCGGGTAGCTTAACTAACTATGGCTACACCTTC	CAWSPYTPGSLTNYGYTF
TRBV6-1	NA	17	TRBD1	TRBJ1-5	TGTGCCAGCAGTGCTACCGGGACAGGGGTTAGCAATCAGCCCCAGCATTTT	CASSATGTGVSNQPQHF
TRBV19	NA	15	TRBD1	TRBJ2-1	TGTGCCAGTAGACATTCCGGGACAGGGCTCAATGAGCAGTTCTTC	CASRHSGTGLNEQFF
TRBV30	NA	16	TRBD2	TRBJ2-2	TGTGCCTGGAGTGCCCCCAGCGGGGGTTTTTTAGGGGAGCTGTTTTTT	CAWSAPSGGFLGELFF
TRBV2	NA	14	NA	TRBJ1-1	TGTGCCAGCAGTGACAATTTCAGGAAAATTGAAGCTTTCTTT	CASSDNFRKIEAFF